These 27 T cell receptor beta chains originate from one sample sequenced in a study of blood T cell repertoires in COVID-19 (TCRdb year 2020). The library was obtained by the immunoSEQ multiplex PCR assay. TCRdb provides this immuneACCESS table in a form limited to in-frame rearrangements. Some clones are lacking; in checked studies, under half of them reflect an unresolved V gene, and why the rest are absent is not known. The sample includes a few hundred thousand clones, with 80% to 90% observed a single time. About 6.9% of the sample is taken by the ten largest. The sequencing input was PBMCs or T cells enriched from blood (not recorded which). The receptors shown here come from a woman aged 50 to 60 who had been exposed to COVID-19.

V is TRBV3-1 (or the pseudogene TRBV3-2) and J is TRBJ2-1; D perhaps matches TRBD2 (6 bases). Germline CDR1 and CDR2: LGHDT and YNNKEL (reference sequence). Trimming took 11 bases from V and 6 from J, leaving 17 bases between them. The CDR3 spans 13 residues. The CDR3 sequence is CASGDGGSNEQFF. DNA for the CDR3: TGTGCCTCCGGGGACGGGGGAAGCAATGAGCAGTTCTTC.

The chain recombines TRBV5-1 with TRBJ1-6, with unresolved D. Per the germline V gene, CDR1 is SGHRS and CDR2 is YFSETQ. Trimming cost V 4 bases and J 10 bases, with 18 bases left between them. The CDR3 has 15 residues. DNA for the CDR3: TGCGCCAGCAGCCAGACGGCGACGGGAGGATCACCCCTCCACTTT. It codes for CASSQTATGGSPLHF.

V gene TRBV30 combines with J gene TRBJ2-5; TRBD1 might be the D (6 bases). Germline CDR1 is GTSNPN and CDR2 is SVGIG (reference sequence). The CDR3 runs 14 residues. Trimming pared 2 bases from V and 1 base from J, leaving 11 bases between. CDR3 loop: CAWSHTGFQETQYF. The CDR3 nucleotides are TGTGCCTGGAGTCATACAGGGTTCCAAGAGACCCAGTACTTC.

This chain joins TRBV9 and TRBJ2-7, with TRBD1 matching 10 bases. Trimming cost V 0 bases and J 4 bases; bases outside gene matches: 4. The CDR3 is 15 residues long. Germline V CDR1 and CDR2: SGDLS, YYNGEE. CDR3 bases: TGTGCCAGCAGCGTAGGACAGGGGGCGCGATACGAGCAGTACTTC. Its protein is CASSVGQGARYEQYF.

The chain carries TRBV5-5 and TRBJ2-7, with D possibly being TRBD1 (6 bases). Between the trimmed V and J ends, which lost 6 bases and 0 bases, there was a span of 16 bases. CDR1 is SGHKS, CDR2 YYEKEE, per germline (reference sequence). The CDR3 spans 15 residues. CDR3 protein: CASNPTGASSYEQYF. CDR3 sequence (DNA): TGTGCCAGCAACCCGACAGGAGCTAGCTCCTACGAGCAGTACTTC.

The chain joins TRBV9 to TRBJ1-2; D call uncertain. The CDR3 sequence is 14 residues long. The germline gives CDR1 SGDLS, CDR2 YYNGEE. Trimming stripped 0 bases from V and 1 base from J, with 7 bases between. As DNA, the CDR3 is TGTGCCAGCAGCGTAGGTCCGGGTAACTATGGCTACACCTTC. This translates into CASSVGPGNYGYTF. Full variable domain (remainder filled in from reference TRBV9 and TRBJ1-2): DSGVTQTPKHLITATGQRVTLRCSPRSGDLSVYWYQQSLDQGLQFLIQYYNGEERAKGNILERFSAQQFPDLHSELNLSSLELGDSALYFCASSVGPGNYGYTFGSGTRLTVV.

This clone was found a few times. The chain recombines TRBV28 with TRBJ1-3; D may be TRBD1 (5 bases). CDR3 length equals 16 residues. Germline CDR1 MDHEN, CDR2 SYDVKM. V dropped 5 bases and J dropped 4 bases, with 18 bases sitting between them. CDR3 residues: CASSPPDIRRGNTIYF. CDR3 sequence (DNA): TGTGCCAGCAGTCCGCCGGACATCAGGCGGGGAAACACCATATATTTT.

As for this clone: Other nucleotide sequences from this sample produce the same CDR3. J is TRBJ1-1 and V is TRBV19; tentatively, D is TRBD1 (5 bases). CDR3 size: 14 residues. With 2 bases removed from V and 2 bases from J, the gap between germline ends came to 9 bases. CDR1 and CDR2 (germline): LNHDA, SQIVND (reference sequence). The CDR3 bases are TGTGCCAGTAGTATACGGGGGAAAAACACTGAAGCTTTCTTT. The encoded protein is CASSIRGKNTEAFF. Supplemented by reference TRBV19 and TRBJ1-1, the full variable domain reads DGGITQSPKYLFRKEGQNVTLSCEQNLNHDAMYWYRQDPGQGLRLIYYSQIVNDFQKGDIAEGYSVSREKKESFPLTVTSAQKNPTAFYLCASSIRGKNTEAFFGQGTRLTVV.

The J gene is TRBJ1-4, the V gene TRBV7-2, with 7 bases aligning to TRBD1. V was clipped by 2 bases and J by 5 bases; unmatched bases: 11. This CDR3 contains 17 residues. The germline CDR1 and CDR2 sequences are SGHTA and FQGNSA. The CDR3 DNA reads as TGTGCCAGCAGCTTATTAGGACCGGGACAGAAGAATGAAAAACTGTTTTTT. Translated, it gives CASSLLGPGQKNEKLFF.

This chain joins TRBV19 and TRBJ1-2, with D perhaps matching TRBD1 (6 bases). Deletions cut 5 bases from V and 5 bases from J, with 18 bases between. The germline V gene has CDR1 LNHDA and CDR2 SQIVND (reference sequence). The CDR3 length is 15 residues. CDR3 sequence (DNA): TGTGCCAGTAGTCGTCAGGGGCGTACAGGGTATGGCTACACCTTC. The encoded protein is CASSRQGRTGYGYTF.

The chain links TRBV28 to TRBJ2-7; no clear D. From germline, CDR1 is MDHEN and CDR2 SYDVKM. There are 14 residues in the CDR3. The germline V and J ends were trimmed by 5 bases and 2 bases, with 13 bases remaining between them. The CDR3 DNA sequence: TGTGCCAGCAGTCCACGCAGGAAAGCCTACGAGCAGTACTTC. Its protein product is CASSPRRKAYEQYF.

This clone was counted a few times. In DNA, the CDR3 is TGTGCCAGCAGCCCCCGTCGGCCGGGGACGAACACCGGGGAGCTGTTTTTT. Translated: CASSPRRPGTNTGELFF. The chain is built from TRBV13 and TRBJ2-2; TRBD2 is a possible D gene (5 bases). V lost 5 bases and J lost 0, with 16 bases in between. The CDR3 contains 17 residues. Germline assignment: CDR1 PRHDT and CDR2 FYEKMQ (reference sequence).

J is TRBJ2-3 and V is TRBV7-4; D call uncertain. Per germline, CDR1 SGHVT and CDR2 SQSDAQ. This CDR3 region has 13 residues. V lost 0 bases to trimming and J lost 1 base, with 2 bases between them. The CDR3 here is CASSLACTDTQYF. DNA of the CDR3: TGTGCCAGCAGCTTAGCCTGCACAGATACGCAGTATTTT. Filled out from reference TRBV7-4 and TRBJ2-3, the complete variable domain reads GAGVSQSPRYKVAKRGRDVALRCDSISGHVTLYWYRQTLGQGSEVLTYSQSDAQRDKSGRPSGRFSAERPERSVSTLKIQRTEQGDSAVYLCASSLACTDTQYFGPGTRLTVL.

The gene calls are TRBV18 and TRBJ2-3, with TRBD1 matching 10 bases. The CDR3 runs 14 residues. Germline lookup yields CDR1 KGHSH and CDR2 LQKENI. V shed 6 bases, J shed 7 bases, and the junction held 7 bases outside the gene matches. For the CDR3, the DNA is TGTGCCAGCTCCCCCGGGACAGGGGCTAATACGCAGTATTTT. This sequence encodes CASSPGTGANTQYF.

In its sample, this clone was seen a few times. This CDR3 reads CASSVEALGASDGYTF. The CDR3 nucleotides are TGTGCCAGCAGCGTCGAAGCATTGGGAGCATCGGATGGCTACACCTTC. V gene TRBV9 combines with J gene TRBJ1-2; no clear D. From germline, CDR1 is SGDLS and CDR2 YYNGEE. V was clipped by 2 bases and J by 6 bases, with 20 bases between them. CDR3 length equals 16 residues.

The sample holds a few counts of this clone. This chain joins TRBV27 and TRBJ1-3, with a tentative D call TRBD1 (5 bases). With 3 bases removed from V and 3 bases from J, the gap between germline ends came to 6 bases. The CDR3 runs to 13 residues. Germline V gene sequence: CDR1 MNHEY, CDR2 SMNVEV (reference sequence). The CDR3 protein is CASSLQGGNTIYF. In DNA, the CDR3 is TGTGCCAGCAGTTTGCAGGGTGGAAACACCATATATTTT.

The chain joins TRBV6-1 to TRBJ1-2; 12 bases are shared with TRBD1. V was pared by 2 bases and J by 8 bases, with 12 bases of the junction left unmatched. Looked up from germline, CDR1 is MNHNS and CDR2 is SASEGT. This CDR3 has 17 amino acids. The DNA for the CDR3 is TGTGCCAGCAGTGAAAGTGGGGTTCTGGGACAGGGGGCCGGCTACACCTTC. This sequence encodes CASSESGVLGQGAGYTF.

V gene TRBV7-9 combines with J gene TRBJ1-1; 9 bases are a match to TRBD1. The CDR3 sequence is 16 residues long. V lost 2 bases and J lost 3; bases outside the gene matches: 7. Germline CDR1 reads SEHNR; CDR2 reads FQNEAQ (reference sequence). The CDR3 spells CASSLRGQGFYTEAFF. The CDR3 coding sequence is TGTGCCAGCAGCTTAAGGGGACAGGGTTTCTACACTGAAGCTTTCTTT.

This chain uses TRBV6-5 with TRBJ1-1, with TRBD1 identical over 7 bases. The CDR3 length is 14 residues. Per the germline V gene, CDR1 is MNHEY and CDR2 is SVGAGI. Unmatched junction bases numbered 15, after V lost 6 bases and J lost 11 bases. The CDR3 DNA reads TGTGCCAGCAGCTCCCTGACAGGGCACCGGTCGGCTTTCTTT. Its protein is CASSSLTGHRSAFF.

The V call is TRBV5-1, the J call TRBJ2-2; 8 bases are a match to TRBD2. The CDR3 sequence is 15 residues long. CDR1 and CDR2 from the germline V gene are SGHRS and YFSETQ. V dropped 4 bases and J dropped 0; count of bases not matched to a gene: 2. CDR3 residues: CASSTLAANTGELFF. CDR3 DNA: TGCGCCAGCAGCACACTAGCGGCGAACACCGGGGAGCTGTTTTTT.

The chain has TRBV9 and TRBJ1-1, with a weak D call TRBD1 (6 bases). The germline V gene encodes CDR1 SGDLS and CDR2 YYNGEE. The CDR3 consists of 14 residues. Between the trimmed V and J ends, which lost 3 bases and 5 bases, there was a span of 14 bases. In DNA, the CDR3 is TGTGCCAGCAGCGCTCTAGGGGGAGGGACTGAAGCTTTCTTT. It translates to CASSALGGGTEAFF.

The chain joins TRBV9 to TRBJ2-2; 8 bases line up with TRBD2. Unmatched junction bases numbered 7, after V lost 1 base and J lost 8 bases. The germline CDR1 and CDR2 sequences are SGDLS and YYNGEE. This CDR3 region has 15 residues. The CDR3 nucleotides read TGTGCCAGCAGCGTAAACCTAGCGGGTTTTGGGGAGCTGTTTTTT. Protein product: CASSVNLAGFGELFF.

The rearrangement uses TRBV6-5 and TRBJ2-5; 8 bases agree with TRBD1. With 5 bases clipped from V and 2 bases from J, the junction kept 7 bases outside the gene matches. CDR1 is MNHEY, CDR2 SVGAGI, per germline. This CDR3 contains 15 residues. This CDR3 is CASSRQGPGQETQYF. In DNA, the CDR3 is TGTGCCAGCAGTAGACAGGGGCCCGGACAAGAGACCCAGTACTTC.

This chain joins TRBV6-5 and TRBJ1-2, with D possibly being TRBD1 (5 bases). Germline assignment: CDR1 MNHEY and CDR2 SVGAGI. There are 13 residues in the CDR3. V was pared by 6 bases and J by 2 bases, with 10 bases between. CDR3 bases: TGTGCCAGCAGCCCGACAGTAAACTATGGCTACACCTTC. Translating gives CASSPTVNYGYTF.

The chain is built from TRBV6-6 and TRBJ1-2; 7 bases fit TRBD1. This CDR3 is 14 amino acids long. V lost 2 bases and J lost 8; bases outside the gene matches: 8. CDR1 MNHNY and CDR2 SVGAGI come from the germline V gene (reference sequence). CDR3 coding DNA: TGTGCCAGCAGTTACACCAACAGGGGTGGAGGCTACACCTTC. Translation: CASSYTNRGGGYTF.

The chain links TRBV27 to TRBJ1-1; D gene ambiguous. Per the germline V gene, CDR1 is MNHEY and CDR2 is SMNVEV (reference sequence). Trimming cost V 7 bases and J 1 base, with 10 bases left between them. The CDR3 is 13 residues long. CDR3 sequence (DNA): TGTGCCAGCACCACCCCAGGGAACACTGAAGCTTTCTTT. Encoded protein: CASTTPGNTEAFF.

The rearrangement joins TRBV7-2 to TRBJ1-1; 8 nucleotides match TRBD1. V gave up 1 base and J gave up 8 bases; unmatched junction bases: 12. This CDR3 is built from 16 residues. Germline CDR1 reads SGHTA; CDR2 reads FQGNSA. CDR3 nucleotides: TGTGCCAGCAGCTTAGTAGCCCAGGGGGCCCAGGGAGAAGCTTTCTTT. Protein: CASSLVAQGAQGEAFF.